This T cell receptor (beta chain) was captured by sequencing in a study of low-dose radiotherapy and immunotherapy resistance in tumors. The overall study: The treatment that patients received was intravenous nivolumab 240 mg every two weeks plus ipilimumab 1 mg/kg every six weeks. The study administered intravenous cyclophosphamide at 200 mg/m2 every two weeks, one day ahead of radiation and immunotherapy.

Alpha and beta chains were covered, as first-strand cDNA relied on TRAV- and TRBV-specific primers. Both a constant-region primer and a V-primer adapter served to amplify TCRs across roughly 22 PCR cycles. TCRdb reprocessed the reads via MiXCR and lists one record per CDR3 protein. Seen here are about 82,000 distinct CDR3 sequences, about 20% observed once, and the top ten hold 4.5% to 7.5%. Time point reported: before trial treatment. Patients qualified if they had advanced solid tumors that lacked tumor-infiltrating lymphocytes. This clonotype was detected many times. Germline assignment: CDR1 SGHAT and CDR2 FQNNGV. This CDR3 spans 17 amino acids. V was pared by 5 bases and J by 1 base, with 10 bases of the junction left unmatched.

Sequenced here: PBMCs, sampled before treatment. The V gene is TRBV11-2, the J gene TRBJ2-3, with 9 bases fitting TRBD2. The receptor was isolated from a male donor with prostate cancer. Here the CDR3 DNA reads TGTGCCAGCAGCGACAGTAGGACTAGCGAGGGCACAGATACGCAGTATTTT. Translating it yields CASSDSRTSEGTDTQYF. Combining the CDR3 with reference TRBV11-2 and TRBJ2-3 gives the whole variable domain EAGVAQSPRYKIIEKRQSVAFWCNPISGHATLYWYQQILGQGPKLLIQFQNNGVVDDSQLPKDRFSAERLKGVDSTLKIQPAKLEDSAVYLCASSDSRTSEGTDTQYFGPGTRLTVL.